This T cell receptor beta chain stems from a study of cytomegalovirus exposure and HLA in healthy donors. Amplification used 60 Vbeta primers and 13 Jbeta primers. Assay used: immunoSEQ multiplex PCR; TCRdb lists only in-frame clones, some missing. This table has approximately 76,000 clones, less than 80% appearing once. The CDR3 totals 14 residues. Germline V gene sequence: CDR1 LNHDA, CDR2 SQIVND (reference sequence). V lost 5 bases to trimming and J lost 13 bases, with 21 bases between them. As for this clone: A much larger clone differs by one base, so this may be a read error. This sample also contains other DNA sequences that code for the same CDR3.

The sequence came from a man aged 25 to 40 in good health and CMV-seronegative. The sample consisted of PBMCs. The chain has TRBV19 and TRBJ2-1; a weak D match, TRBD1 (5 bases). The CDR3 reads CASSVRSGLSEQFF. CDR3 coding DNA: TGTGCCAGTAGTGTCCGATCAGGGCTGAGTGAACAGTTCTTC.